The 15 T cell receptor beta chains listed next were all sequenced from one sample in a study of cytomegalovirus exposure and HLA in healthy donors. PCR primers comprised 60 Vbeta and 13 Jbeta primers. The data were produced by immunoSEQ multiplex PCR, yet TCRdb's version contains in-frame clones alone and is incomplete. This sample contains some 200,000 clones. Sequenced material: PBMCs. Source of these receptors: a girl aged 2-10 years in good health and CMV-seropositive.

The chain has TRBV28 and TRBJ2-7, with TRBD2 matching 8 bases. CDR3 size: 13 residues. Per germline, CDR1 MDHEN and CDR2 SYDVKM. The J segment lost 3 bases and the V segment lost 6 bases, leaving 4 bases of the junction unmatched. CDR3 protein: CASSEAGVYEQYF. CDR3 DNA sequence: TGTGCCAGCAGCGAAGCGGGAGTCTACGAGCAGTACTTC.

The chain joins TRBV19 to TRBJ2-3; TRBD2 matches at 8 bases. V lost 7 bases, J lost 4 bases, and 10 bases stayed unmatched. The germline V gene encodes CDR1 LNHDA and CDR2 SQIVND (reference sequence). This CDR3 has 15 residues. The CDR3 DNA reads TGTGCCAGTAAGCGAACCAGCGGGAGTGCAGATACGCAGTATTTT. Encoded protein: CASKRTSGSADTQYF.

The chain employs TRBV19 and TRBJ1-4; D gene uncertain. The V end lost 6 bases, the J end lost 0 bases, and 14 bases lay between the germline ends. This CDR3 comprises 16 residues. Germline V gives CDR1 LNHDA, CDR2 SQIVND (reference sequence). DNA for the CDR3: TGTGCCAGTAGAATCAGACTGGCCGCAACTAATGAAAAACTGTTTTTT. It specifies CASRIRLAATNEKLFF.

The chain is built from TRBV5-4 and TRBJ2-7; D remains unclear. In germline, CDR1 is SGHNT, CDR2 YYREEE (reference sequence). Trimming took off 3 bases at V and 2 bases at J, with 9 bases between the two ends. The CDR3 length is 13 residues. As DNA, the CDR3 is TGTGCCAGCAGCTACCACCGAGCCTACGAGCAGTACTTC. Amino acid sequence: CASSYHRAYEQYF.

The chain couples TRBV23-1 to TRBJ2-5; weak D call: TRBD1 (6 bases). TRBV23-1 is marked as an open reading frame, function uncertain. Trimming shortened V by 3 bases and J by 4 bases, and 18 bases separated the two germline ends. CDR3 length: 16 residues. This CDR3 is CASSHYDRPSGETQYF. The CDR3 DNA reads as TGCGCCAGCAGTCACTACGACAGGCCTTCGGGAGAGACCCAGTACTTC.

The chain links TRBV4-2 to TRBJ2-7; 9 bases are shared with TRBD2. Trimming removed 1 base from V and 3 bases from J; junction bases left unmatched: 7. The germline V gene has CDR1 LGHNA and CDR2 YNFKEQ. The CDR3 runs 16 residues. The CDR3 DNA is TGTGCCAGCAGCCAAGGGCTAGCGGGAACCAACTACGAGCAGTACTTC. Translated, it gives CASSQGLAGTNYEQYF.

The chain carries TRBV9 and TRBJ1-2, with D hard to call. Germline loops: CDR1 SGDLS, CDR2 YYNGEE. Trimming left V 1 base short and J 9 bases short, with 13 bases between. The CDR3 has 13 residues. CDR3 nucleotide sequence: TGTGCCAGCAGCGTATCCCCTCAGAACCGCTACACCTTC. It codes for CASSVSPQNRYTF.

The chain links TRBV25-1 to TRBJ2-5; D gene unclear. Germline lookup yields CDR1 MGHDK and CDR2 SYGVNS. The CDR3 totals 11 residues. The V gene lost 5 bases and the J gene lost 5 bases, with 6 bases spanning the gap. The CDR3 here is CASSNLETQYF. CDR3 nucleotides: TGTGCCAGCAGTAATCTGGAGACCCAGTACTTC.

With regard to this clone: This sample also contains other DNA sequences that code for the same CDR3. This chain links TRBV28 with TRBJ2-7; D might be TRBD1 (6 bases). The CDR3 runs to 12 residues. Trimming left V 6 bases short and J 3 bases short, with 9 bases between. Germline V CDR1 and CDR2: MDHEN, SYDVKM. The CDR3 bases are TGTGCCAGCAGCCCGGACAGCTACGAGCAGTACTTC. This gives the protein CASSPDSYEQYF.

The chain employs TRBV6-1 and TRBJ2-2; possibly TRBD2 for D (6 bases). V shed 1 base and J shed 4 bases, with 13 bases lying between them. Germline V lookup: CDR1 MNHNS, CDR2 SASEGT. CDR3 size: 16 residues. The CDR3 nucleotides read TGTGCCAGCAGTGAAGGGCGCGGGATGGGCACCGGGGAGCTGTTTTTT. Amino acids: CASSEGRGMGTGELFF.

The genes are TRBV9 and TRBJ1-1; D may be TRBD1 (5 bases). V lost 0 bases and J lost 1, with 10 bases in between. Germline CDR1 and CDR2: SGDLS and YYNGEE. CDR3 size: 15 residues. CDR3 DNA sequence: TGTGCCAGCAGCGTAGCAGGGCTAACGAACACTGAAGCTTTCTTT. It codes for CASSVAGLTNTEAFF.

The chain joins TRBV29-1 to TRBJ1-2; a weak D match, TRBD1 (6 bases). V lost 5 bases, J lost 3 bases, and 19 bases lay in between. Germline CDR1 SQVTM, CDR2 ANQGSEA. The CDR3 contains 15 residues. For the CDR3, the DNA is TGCAGCGTTCCCGGGACACTTAAGGATTACTATGGCTACACCTTC. It is translated as CSVPGTLKDYYGYTF.

V gene TRBV7-3 combines with J gene TRBJ2-3; D may be TRBD1 (5 bases). The CDR3 is 15 amino acids. CDR1 and CDR2 from the germline V gene are SGHTA and FQGTGA. Trimming removed 5 bases from V and 10 bases from J, with 22 bases in between. The CDR3 here is CASSPTRTTPSAQYF. CDR3 bases: TGTGCCAGCAGCCCGACTCGGACAACCCCATCCGCGCAGTATTTT.

V and J are TRBV19 and TRBJ1-4, with 8 nucleotides matching TRBD1. V lost 9 bases and J lost 6; bases outside the gene matches: 9. There are 14 residues in the CDR3. Per the germline V gene, CDR1 is LNHDA and CDR2 is SQIVND (reference sequence). The CDR3 region has the DNA TGTGCCAGCAGGGAGGCGACAGGGGATGAAAAACTGTTTTTT. This sequence encodes CASREATGDEKLFF.

The chain recombines TRBV27 with TRBJ2-1; D might be TRBD2 (5 bases). V gave up 7 bases and J gave up 7 bases, with 20 bases separating them. CDR1 is MNHEY, CDR2 SMNVEV, per germline (reference sequence). CDR3 size: 15 residues. The chain's CDR3 is CASIVSGGRWNEQFF. The CDR3, as DNA: TGTGCCAGCATAGTTTCGGGCGGGCGGTGGAATGAGCAGTTCTTC.